Shown below are 31 T cell receptor beta chains from a single sample sequenced in a study of T cell repertoires in cytomegalovirus infection. Which antigens these TCRs recognize remains unknown. TCRdb re-called the reads through MiXCR, storing one row per CDR3 protein. The sample lists under 200,000 distinct CDR3 sequences, about a fifth seen once, with roughly 25% in the top ten. This specimen consisted of CD8+ T cells from cultured PBMCs, obtained from culture after CMV antigen stimulation. The receptors originated from a human donor in good health (CMV status not recorded). Some clones in this sample may be carry-over from other donors' samples.

V gene TRBV29-1 combines with J gene TRBJ2-7; perhaps TRBD1 as D (6 bases). The germline gives CDR1 SQVTM, CDR2 ANQGSEA. This CDR3 region has 13 residues. Trimming left V 4 bases short and J 0 bases short, with 10 bases between. CDR3 loop: CSVVWDISYEQYF. The CDR3 DNA reads TGCAGCGTTGTATGGGACATCTCCTACGAGCAGTACTTC.

This clonotype was recorded once. This rearrangement joins TRBV12-3 or TRBV12-4 to TRBJ1-1; 7 bases agree with TRBD1. V dropped 6 bases and J dropped 0; count of bases not matched to a gene: 4. This CDR3 region has 14 residues. The chain's CDR3 is CASRATGMNTEAFF. CDR3 in DNA: TGTGCCAGCAGAGCGACAGGGATGAACACTGAAGCTTTCTTT.

The CDR3 nucleotides are TGTGCCAGCAGCTCGCCCCCACGAAGCTCTGGAAACACCATATATTTT. The encoded protein is CASSSPPRSSGNTIYF. The genes are TRBV11-1 and TRBJ1-3; D is ambiguous. From germline, CDR1 is SGHAT and CDR2 FQDESV (reference sequence). The CDR3 totals 16 residues. V dropped 4 bases and J dropped 0 bases, with 13 bases sitting between them.

This chain links TRBV11-1 with TRBJ2-3; D not resolved. Germline values: CDR1 SGHAT, CDR2 FQDESV (reference sequence). The CDR3 covers 17 residues. Trimming pared 6 bases from V and 0 bases from J, leaving 19 bases between. The CDR3 sequence is CASRIPHLLGSTDTQYF. The DNA for the CDR3 is TGTGCCAGCAGAATCCCCCACCTATTGGGCAGCACAGATACGCAGTATTTT.

This clonotype was seen more than once but under ten times. The chain carries TRBV7-2 and TRBJ1-2; a possible D gene is TRBD1 (6 bases). V was trimmed by 0 bases and J by 8 bases, leaving 25 bases between them. Germline CDR1 is SGHTA and CDR2 is FQGNSA. The CDR3 length is 18 residues. CDR3 nucleotide sequence: TGTGCCAGCAGCTTAGCTTTCGCAGGGGCGCTAGACTTTGGAGGCTACACCTTC. The encoded protein is CASSLAFAGALDFGGYTF.

This clonotype was observed a few times. The genes are TRBV7-8 and TRBJ2-1, with 9 bases that match TRBD1. J lost 6 bases, V lost 4 bases, and 4 bases had no gene match. The CDR3 covers 14 residues. Germline V gives CDR1 SGHVS, CDR2 FQNEAQ. CDR3 sequence: CASSSRGQGNEQFF. CDR3 coding DNA: TGTGCCAGCAGCTCCCGGGGACAGGGCAATGAGCAGTTCTTC.

The chain combines TRBV7-6 with TRBJ2-7; D may be TRBD1 or TRBD2 (5 bases each). This CDR3 comprises 15 residues. Between the trimmed V and J ends, which lost 1 base and 6 bases, there was a span of 16 bases. Germline CDR1 is SGHVS and CDR2 is FNYEAQ. CDR3 region: CASSLVQGEYGEQYF. For the CDR3, the DNA is TGTGCCAGCAGCTTAGTCCAGGGAGAGTACGGCGAGCAGTACTTC.

This clonotype was seen a few times. The chain combines TRBV30 with TRBJ1-1; TRBD1 might be the D (6 bases). This CDR3 has 15 residues. The V gene lost 0 bases and the J gene lost 2 bases, with 13 bases spanning the gap. Germline CDR1 and CDR2: GTSNPN and SVGIG (reference sequence). The CDR3 is CAWSVVRRGNTEAFF. Written as DNA, the CDR3 is TGTGCCTGGAGTGTAGTGCGCAGGGGTAACACTGAAGCTTTCTTT.

This rearrangement joins TRBV24-1 to TRBJ2-3; no clear D gene. The CDR3 consists of 13 residues. V shed 1 base and J shed 5 bases, with 6 bases lying between them. Looked up from germline, CDR1 is KGHDR and CDR2 is SFDVKD. The CDR3 DNA is TGTGCCACCAGTGATTTACAAGGAGATACGCAGTATTTT. This codes for CATSDLQGDTQYF.

The CDR3 DNA sequence: TGTGCCAGCAGTCCCCCCGGGGGGAGATATGGCTACACCTTC. Its translation: CASSPPGGRYGYTF. The gene calls are TRBV7-9 and TRBJ1-2; weak D call: TRBD1 (5 bases). Trimming removed 6 bases at V and 5 bases at J, with 16 bases between. CDR1 and CDR2 from the germline V gene are SEHNR and FQNEAQ (reference sequence). This CDR3 spans 14 amino acids.

This clonotype was observed a handful of times. This chain uses TRBV7-6 with TRBJ1-3; D perhaps matches TRBD1 (6 bases). Germline V gene lookup returns CDR1 SGHVS and CDR2 FNYEAQ. The CDR3 totals 13 residues. V lost 5 bases, J lost 10 bases, and 15 bases lay in between. This chain's CDR3 is CASSARGLRTIYF. Here the CDR3 DNA reads TGTGCCAGCAGCGCAAGGGGGTTGAGGACCATATATTTT.

The chain joins TRBV7-2 to TRBJ2-7; 8 bases are a match to TRBD1. The CDR3 contains 13 residues. Trimming took 6 bases from V and 5 from J; bases not matched to a gene: 6. The germline CDR1 and CDR2 sequences are SGHTA and FQGNSA. The CDR3 is CASSLQGVHEQYF. CDR3 sequence (DNA): TGTGCCAGCAGTTTACAGGGGGTCCACGAGCAGTACTTC.

The chain combines TRBV7-2 with TRBJ1-4; TRBD1 is a possible D gene (6 bases). The CDR3 is 13 residues long. Germline CDR1 reads SGHTA; CDR2 reads FQGNSA. Trimming took off 1 base at V and 7 bases at J, with 7 bases between the two ends. The CDR3 nucleotides read TGTGCCAGCAGCTTAGGCAGGGGTGAAAAACTGTTTTTT. Its protein product is CASSLGRGEKLFF.

J is TRBJ2-2 and V is TRBV7-9, with D uncertain. CDR3 length: 15 residues. V was clipped by 4 bases and J by 0 bases, with 9 bases between them. Per germline, CDR1 SEHNR and CDR2 FQNEAQ (reference sequence). The CDR3 bases are TGTGCCAGCAGCTCTGACGAAGCGAACACCGGGGAGCTGTTTTTT. Its translation is CASSSDEANTGELFF.

This clonotype was observed many times. The chain joins TRBV7-9 to TRBJ2-1; D is undetermined. The CDR3 is 12 amino acids. Between the trimmed V and J ends, which lost 2 bases and 4 bases, there was a span of 3 bases. CDR1 is SEHNR, CDR2 FQNEAQ, per germline (reference sequence). The CDR3, as DNA: TGTGCCAGCAGCTTAAGTTACAATGAGCAGTTCTTC. It codes for CASSLSYNEQFF.

This rearrangement joins TRBV12-3 or TRBV12-4 to TRBJ2-1, with D uncertain. The CDR3 is made up of 14 amino acids. The ends were cut back, 6 bases at V and 2 bases at J, with 11 bases in the middle. Here the CDR3 DNA reads TGTGCCAGCAGCTTAAAGTTGGCCTACAATGAGCAGTTCTTC. Translated: CASSLKLAYNEQFF.

The chain joins TRBV27 to TRBJ2-1; 12 bases are shared with TRBD2. V lost 6 bases to trimming and J lost 10 bases; unmatched junction nucleotides: 10. The CDR3 runs to 15 residues. CDR1 is MNHEY, CDR2 SMNVEV, per germline (reference sequence). Here the CDR3 reads CASRSTSGGPGEQFF. The CDR3 DNA sequence: TGTGCCAGCAGATCTACTAGCGGGGGGCCTGGGGAGCAGTTCTTC.

This clonotype was seen a few times. The genes are TRBV7-2 and TRBJ2-7, with D perhaps given as TRBD1 or TRBD2 (5 bases each). Deletions cut 3 bases from V and 2 bases from J, with 11 bases between. This CDR3 spans 14 amino acids. The germline V gene has CDR1 SGHTA and CDR2 FQGNSA. In DNA, the CDR3 is TGTGCCAGCAGCTTCGGGACGGCCGCCTACGAGCAGTACTTC. It codes for CASSFGTAAYEQYF.

This clonotype has just one count. The rearrangement links TRBV7-9 to TRBJ2-3, with D possibly matching TRBD1 (5 bases). With 7 bases removed from V and 1 base from J, the gap between germline ends came to 15 bases. Germline assignment: CDR1 SEHNR and CDR2 FQNEAQ (reference sequence). The CDR3 contains 15 residues. The CDR3 protein is CASTESQGGTDTQYF. For the CDR3, the DNA is TGTGCCAGCACCGAGTCCCAGGGCGGCACAGATACGCAGTATTTT.

The rearrangement links TRBV9 to TRBJ1-1, with 7 bases identical to TRBD1. The CDR3 runs to 16 residues. From germline, CDR1 is SGDLS and CDR2 YYNGEE. Trimming cost V 4 bases and J 0 bases; bases outside gene matches: 9. The CDR3 spells CASSPAGGALNTEAFF. In DNA form, the CDR3 reads TGTGCCAGCAGCCCCGCAGGGGGGGCACTGAACACTGAAGCTTTCTTT.

Only a few counts were recorded for this clonotype. J is TRBJ2-3 and V is TRBV27, with D tentatively TRBD1 (5 bases). The ends were cut back, 6 bases at V and 0 bases at J, with 10 bases in the middle. CDR1 MNHEY and CDR2 SMNVEV come from the germline V gene (reference sequence). The CDR3 has 14 residues. The CDR3 DNA follows: TGTGCCAGCAGGTGGGGCCTCAGCACAGATACGCAGTATTTT. Translated: CASRWGLSTDTQYF.

This clonotype has only a few counts. The genes are TRBV5-6 and TRBJ1-5; a possible D gene is TRBD1 (5 bases). Germline assignment: CDR1 SGHDT and CDR2 YYEEEE. The CDR3 sequence is 14 residues long. V was trimmed by 2 bases and J by 2 bases, leaving 8 bases between them. CDR3 protein: CASSFRDGNQPQHF. CDR3 nucleotides: TGTGCCAGCAGCTTCAGGGACGGCAATCAGCCCCAGCATTTT.

This clonotype has more than one count but fewer than ten. The chain is built from TRBV6-1 and TRBJ2-6, with 7 nucleotides matching TRBD1. The CDR3 is 17 amino acids. CDR1 is MNHNS, CDR2 SASEGT, per germline. J lost 0 bases, V lost 5 bases, and 7 bases had no gene match. The chain's CDR3 is CASSTWTGDSGANVLTF. The CDR3 DNA reads TGTGCCAGCAGTACATGGACAGGCGACTCTGGGGCCAACGTCCTGACTTTC.

This clonotype was seen ten or more times. The chain couples TRBV11-2 to TRBJ1-6; D may be TRBD1 (5 bases). The CDR3 loop spans 14 amino acids. V was clipped by 4 bases and J by 5 bases, with 9 bases between them. Germline V gene sequence: CDR1 SGHAT, CDR2 FQNNGV. This CDR3 reads CASSYKGNNSPLHF. DNA for the CDR3: TGTGCCAGCAGCTACAAGGGGAATAATTCACCCCTCCACTTT. Supplemented by reference TRBV11-2 and TRBJ1-6, the full variable domain reads EAGVAQSPRYKIIEKRQSVAFWCNPISGHATLYWYQQILGQGPKLLIQFQNNGVVDDSQLPKDRFSAERLKGVDSTLKIQPAKLEDSAVYLCASSYKGNNSPLHFGNGTRLTVT.

The V call is TRBV6-2 or TRBV6-3, the J call TRBJ1-3; tentative D call: TRBD1 (5 bases). Trimming removed 7 bases from V and 0 bases from J, with 16 bases in between. The CDR3 covers 16 residues. The germline V gene has CDR1 MNHEY and CDR2 SVGEGT. CDR3 in amino acids: CASTDSRPVSGNTIYF. CDR3 nucleotides: TGTGCCAGCACCGACAGCCGACCTGTCTCTGGAAACACCATATATTTT.

The rearrangement links TRBV7-2 to TRBJ2-5; 10 nucleotides match TRBD2. The V segment lost 3 bases and the J segment 5 bases; nucleotides outside the gene matches: 9. CDR3 length: 16 amino acids. The germline gives CDR1 SGHTA, CDR2 FQGNSA. Here the CDR3 reads CASSFLAGDISETQYF. DNA for the CDR3: TGTGCCAGCAGCTTTCTAGCGGGGGATATCTCGGAGACCCAGTACTTC.

This clonotype was seen more than once but under ten times. The genes are TRBV7-2 and TRBJ2-7; D unclear. The germline V gene has CDR1 SGHTA and CDR2 FQGNSA. The CDR3 length is 13 residues. Trimming left V 4 bases short and J 3 bases short, with 10 bases between. The CDR3 sequence: CASSSLGGYEQYF. In DNA form, the CDR3 reads TGTGCCAGCAGCTCCCTCGGCGGCTACGAGCAGTACTTC.

This clonotype was picked up a small number of times. This chain joins TRBV6-2 or TRBV6-3 and TRBJ1-5, with no clear D. The V end was cut by 6 bases, the J end by 4 bases, with 7 bases between. The germline V gene has CDR1 MNHEY and CDR2 SVGEGT. The CDR3 contains 12 residues. The CDR3 protein is CASSKRNQPQHF. The CDR3 nucleotides are TGTGCCAGCAGCAAAAGGAATCAGCCCCAGCATTTT.

Only a few counts were recorded for this clonotype. V gene TRBV4-1 combines with J gene TRBJ2-2; maybe TRBD2 (6 bases). Looked up from germline, CDR1 is MGHRA and CDR2 is YSYEKL. CDR3 size: 17 residues. V was pared by 5 bases and J by 7 bases, with 23 bases between. CDR3 DNA sequence: TGCGCCAGCAGCTCAATTGGAGTGATCGGGGAGGACGGGGAGCTGTTTTTT. This sequence encodes CASSSIGVIGEDGELFF.

The rearrangement links TRBV7-9 to TRBJ1-1; D unclear. Germline CDR1 reads SEHNR; CDR2 reads FQNEAQ (reference sequence). The CDR3 has 14 amino acids. The V end lost 7 bases, the J end lost 0 bases, and 12 bases lay between the germline ends. The CDR3 spells CASIRKGVNTEAFF. The CDR3 region has the DNA TGTGCCAGCATCCGGAAGGGAGTGAACACTGAAGCTTTCTTT.

J is TRBJ1-5 and V is TRBV7-2, with TRBD1 matching over 8 bases. Germline V gene lookup returns CDR1 SGHTA and CDR2 FQGNSA. V trimming: 1 base; J trimming: 7 bases; junction bases outside the gene matches: 3. The CDR3 length is 14 residues. This CDR3 is CASSLDRGGQPQHF. The CDR3 DNA reads as TGTGCCAGCAGCTTAGACAGGGGGGGCCAGCCCCAGCATTTT.